This T cell receptor beta chain was profiled in a study of early stage breast cancer tumors. Study at large: Of some 17 invasive breast tumors, approximately 11 were hormone receptor-positive, HER2-negative. Samples were sequenced at about 9.7-fold average coverage.

As to this clone: Its antigen is not identified.

Notes on the study in general: Compared with adjacent normal breast tissue, tumors showed roughly 2.4-fold greater T cell density and higher clonality.

CDR3 size: 16 residues. Trimming removed 0 bases at V and 0 bases at J, with 11 bases between. Germline V gene data show CDR1 as MNHEY and CDR2 as SMNVEV (reference sequence). Clones were sequenced by immunoSEQ multiplex PCR, and TCRdb holds only the in-frame ones, with some missing. There are 45,000 to 65,000 clones in the sample; over 75% occur only once, and 3.4% lies in the top ten. The receptor comes from a person aged 40 to 50 with breast cancer. The V call is TRBV27, the J call TRBJ2-5; D may be TRBD1 or TRBD2 (5 bases each). The sequenced material came from blood. Here the CDR3 reads CASSLSRDGYQETQYF. DNA of the CDR3: TGTGCCAGCAGTTTATCCCGGGACGGGTACCAAGAGACCCAGTACTTC.